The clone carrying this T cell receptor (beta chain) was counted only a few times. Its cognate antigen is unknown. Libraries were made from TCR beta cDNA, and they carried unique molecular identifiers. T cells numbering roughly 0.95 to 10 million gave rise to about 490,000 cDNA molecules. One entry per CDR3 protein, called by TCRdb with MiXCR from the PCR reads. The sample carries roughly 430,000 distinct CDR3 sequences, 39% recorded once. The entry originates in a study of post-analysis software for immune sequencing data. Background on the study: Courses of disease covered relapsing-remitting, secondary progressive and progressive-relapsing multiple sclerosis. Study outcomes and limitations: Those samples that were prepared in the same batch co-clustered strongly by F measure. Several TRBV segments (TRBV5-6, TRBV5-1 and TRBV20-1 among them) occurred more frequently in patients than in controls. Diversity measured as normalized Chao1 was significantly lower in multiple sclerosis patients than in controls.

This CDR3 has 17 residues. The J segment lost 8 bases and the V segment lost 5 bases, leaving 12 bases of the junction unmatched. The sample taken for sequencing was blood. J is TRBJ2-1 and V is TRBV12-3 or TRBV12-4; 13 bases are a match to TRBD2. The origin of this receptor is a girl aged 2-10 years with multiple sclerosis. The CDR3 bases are TGTGCCAGCAGTCCCCTAGGACTAGCGGGAGTTACGGATGAGCAGTTCTTC. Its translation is CASSPLGLAGVTDEQFF.